One sample yielded the 6 T cell receptor beta chains listed below, sequenced in a study of blood T cell repertoires in COVID-19. The method was immunoSEQ multiplex PCR; TCRdb's version includes in-frame clones alone and lacks a portion of them. The repertoire has about 180,000 clones, roughly three quarters of them found once; the top ten carry around 14%. The sequencing sample was made of PBMCs or T cells enriched from blood (not recorded which). These receptors originate from a man aged 60 to 75 who had been exposed to COVID-19.

The V gene is TRBV19, the J gene TRBJ2-3, with TRBD2 matching 14 bases. V was pared by 6 bases and J by 5 bases, with 4 bases of the junction left unmatched. This CDR3 comprises 15 residues. The V gene's germline CDR1 is LNHDA and CDR2 SQIVND (reference sequence). CDR3 bases: TGTGCCAGTAGGACTAGCGGGAGGGCAGGAGATACGCAGTATTTT. Encoded protein: CASRTSGRAGDTQYF.

The chain employs TRBV7-2 and TRBJ2-7, with TRBD1 matching 12 bases. This CDR3 comprises 15 residues. The ends lost 3 bases at V and 4 bases at J; junction bases unmatched: 4. Germline V gene lookup returns CDR1 SGHTA and CDR2 FQGNSA. The CDR3 sequence: CASSLGQGACYEQYF. DNA of the CDR3: TGTGCCAGCAGCTTGGGACAGGGGGCATGTTACGAGCAGTACTTC.

This clone occurred once. This rearrangement joins TRBV5-1 to TRBJ1-1, with D tentatively TRBD1 (6 bases). The CDR3 runs 16 residues. V was clipped by 4 bases and J by 0 bases, with 16 bases between them. The germline V gene has CDR1 SGHRS and CDR2 YFSETQ. This CDR3 is CASSRRAGGLNTEAFF. CDR3 sequence (DNA): TGCGCCAGCAGCCGCCGGGCTGGGGGCCTGAACACTGAAGCTTTCTTT. The full variable domain, its missing parts supplied by reference TRBV5-1 and TRBJ1-1, is KAGVTQTPRYLIKTRGQQVTLSCSPISGHRSVSWYQQTPGQGLQFLFEYFSETQRNKGNFPGRFSGRQFSNSRSEMNVSTLELGDSALYLCASSRRAGGLNTEAFFGQGTRLTVV.

V is TRBV9 and J is TRBJ2-2; TRBD1 matches 7 bases. The CDR3 sequence is 15 residues long. V lost 0 bases to trimming and J lost 5 bases; unmatched junction nucleotides: 4. The germline V gene encodes CDR1 SGDLS and CDR2 YYNGEE. The CDR3 DNA reads as TGTGCCAGCAGCGTAGAGACAGGGCGGACCGGGGAGCTGTTTTTT. This sequence encodes CASSVETGRTGELFF.

The chain is built from TRBV28 and TRBJ2-1; tentatively, D is TRBD1 (5 bases). Germline V gene sequence: CDR1 MDHEN, CDR2 SYDVKM. With 1 base removed from V and 7 bases from J, the gap between germline ends came to 11 bases. The CDR3 is 14 residues long. The CDR3 region is CASSLLPGMNEQFF. The CDR3 region has the DNA TGTGCCAGCAGTTTATTGCCAGGGATGAATGAGCAGTTCTTC.

CDR3: CASRDRTNQPQHF. Here the CDR3 DNA reads TGTGCCAGCAGGGACAGGACCAATCAGCCCCAGCATTTT. V is TRBV2 and J is TRBJ1-5; 7 bases agree with TRBD1. V trimming: 6 bases; J trimming: 3 bases; junction bases outside the gene matches: 2. Germline values: CDR1 SNHLY, CDR2 FYNNEI. The CDR3 length is 13 residues.